This TCR beta chain stems from a study of blood T cells in healthy people across ages. Isolating PBMCs gave at least 7 million of these cells per sample. The extraction recovered at least 5.5 micrograms of total RNA per sample. A sample-barcoded 5' primer and a J-beta primer mix were used in a second PCR of roughly 6 to 11 cycles. One entry per CDR3 protein, called by TCRdb with MiXCR from the 5' RACE reads. The table lists 550,000 to 750,000 distinct CDR3 sequences, 20% to 25% of them singletons. The CDR3 contains 13 residues. The germline CDR1 and CDR2 sequences are DFQATT and SNEGSKA (reference sequence). Findings of the study overall: The lack of PBMC sorting stopped any conclusive naive versus antigen-experienced comparison.

This clonotype came up a few times. What it recognizes is unknown. A junction boundary mismatches the germline segment, possibly from a read error. The chain is built from TRBV20-1 and TRBJ2-5, with TRBD1 as a possible D gene (6 bases). The sample taken for sequencing was blood. The clonotype was recovered from a man aged 70 or older in good health. The CDR3 nucleotides are TGCGGTGCTAGAGACGGGACAAAAGAGACCCAGTACTTC. Its translation is CGARDGTKETQYF.